This T cell receptor (beta chain) appears in the sequencing data of a study of blood T cell repertoires in COVID-19. Across the whole study: COVID-19 samples, acute and convalescent, were from the United States, Italy and Spain. The analysed material was cDNA or gDNA that came from T cells, B-cell-depleted T cells, or PBMCs.

This CDR3 contains 15 residues. The V gene's germline CDR1 is SGHAT and CDR2 FQNNGV. V shed 3 bases and J shed 0 bases, with 11 bases lying between them. Profiling relied on immunoSEQ multiplex PCR, and the TCRdb table lists in-frame clones only, not all of them. The sample shows fewer than 200,000 clones, approximately 84% of them seen only once. The TCR comes from a woman in her sixties or seventies with COVID-19, enrolled during active disease. Input material: peripheral blood. V is TRBV11-2 and J is TRBJ1-2, with a possible D match to TRBD1 (5 bases). This chain's CDR3 is CASSLGRGANYGYTF. In nucleotides, the CDR3 is TGTGCCAGCAGCTTGGGTCGGGGGGCTAACTATGGCTACACCTTC. The entire variable domain, with the rest obtained from reference TRBV11-2 and TRBJ1-2, is as follows: EAGVAQSPRYKIIEKRQSVAFWCNPISGHATLYWYQQILGQGPKLLIQFQNNGVVDDSQLPKDRFSAERLKGVDSTLKIQPAKLEDSAVYLCASSLGRGANYGYTFGSGTRLTVV.